Detailed here is one T cell receptor (beta chain). Its antigen is as yet unknown. The record originates from a study of siplizumab effects on memory and regulatory T cells. Whole-study findings and limits: Fewer alloreactive sequences mapped to unstimulated CD4+ memory cells under siplizumab. Of the alloreactive clones, only a minor fraction mapped to unstimulated subsets.

TCRdb keeps only in-frame clones here, not all; method: immunoSEQ multiplex PCR. Of around 110,000 clones in the sample, roughly 94% were seen once. The length of the CDR3 is 15 residues. The V gene end was trimmed by 6 bases and the J gene end by 2 bases; junction bases not matched to a gene: 4. Germline CDR1 SGHAT, CDR2 FQNNGV. The chain is built from TRBV11-2 and TRBJ2-1; 10 positions match TRBD1. The source is a human donor in good health. The sequenced sample consisted of non-Treg CD4+ T cells sorted from blood. The CDR3 nucleotides read TGTGCCAGCAGACTGGGACAGGGGACCTACAATGAGCAGTTCTTC. Translated: CASRLGQGTYNEQFF.